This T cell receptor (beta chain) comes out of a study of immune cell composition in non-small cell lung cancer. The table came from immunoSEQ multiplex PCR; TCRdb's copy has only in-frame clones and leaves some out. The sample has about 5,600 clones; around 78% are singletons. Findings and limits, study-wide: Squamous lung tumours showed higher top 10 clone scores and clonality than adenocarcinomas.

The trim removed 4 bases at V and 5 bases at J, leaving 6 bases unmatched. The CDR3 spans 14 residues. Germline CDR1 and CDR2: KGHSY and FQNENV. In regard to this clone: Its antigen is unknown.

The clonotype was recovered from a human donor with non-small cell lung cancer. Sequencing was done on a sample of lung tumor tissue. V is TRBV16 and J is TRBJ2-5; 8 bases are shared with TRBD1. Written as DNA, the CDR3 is TGTGCCAGCAGCCCGAGGACAGGGAGGGAGACCCAGTACTTC. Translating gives CASSPRTGRETQYF.